This T cell receptor beta chain was sequenced during a study of shared clonotypes between healthy human individuals. Findings and caveats of the study: In contrast to clonotypes shared by all four donors, non-shared clonotypes had lower generation probabilities. Across a few donors, naive CD4 shared 5% to 6%, naive CD8 under 4%, memory CD4 roughly 2.4%, memory CD8 about 0.4%.

Comments on this clone: As yet, its antigen is unknown.

In replicate PCRs of sorted subsets, about 200 ng DNA, tens of thousands of T cell genomes, was used. Here immunoSEQ multiplex PCR was the method, and the copy in TCRdb shows in-frame clones only, minus some. Here the sample spans roughly 850,000 clones, about 97% being singletons. The naive CD8 subset, CD45RO-negative cells positively selected for CCR7, excluded terminally differentiated effector memory CD45RA+ cells. The source material was naive CD8+ T cells sorted from blood. The receptor was isolated from a man younger than 40 in good health.

CDR3 DNA: TGTGCCAGCAGCTCCATAGCGGGACTCACAGATACGCAGTATTTT. It translates to CASSSIAGLTDTQYF. The rearrangement joins TRBV7-8 to TRBJ2-3; 8 positions match TRBD2. Germline lookup yields CDR1 SGHVS and CDR2 FQNEAQ. Trimming took 4 bases from V and 2 from J; bases not matched to a gene: 5. The CDR3 loop spans 15 amino acids.